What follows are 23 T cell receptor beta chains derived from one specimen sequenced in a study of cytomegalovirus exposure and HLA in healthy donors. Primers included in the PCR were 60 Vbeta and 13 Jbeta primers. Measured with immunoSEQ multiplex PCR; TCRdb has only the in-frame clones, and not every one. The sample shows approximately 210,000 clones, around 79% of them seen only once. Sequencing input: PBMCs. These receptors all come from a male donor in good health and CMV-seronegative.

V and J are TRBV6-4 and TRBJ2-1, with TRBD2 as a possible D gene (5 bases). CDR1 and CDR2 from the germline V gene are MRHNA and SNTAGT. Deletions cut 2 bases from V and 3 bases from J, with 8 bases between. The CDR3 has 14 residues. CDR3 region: CASSDLAGYNEQFF. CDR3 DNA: TGTGCCAGCAGTGACCTAGCAGGCTACAATGAGCAGTTCTTC.

The CDR3 here is CASSIGGATVSRDEQYF. CDR3 in DNA: TGTGCCAGTAGTATAGGTGGGGCGACTGTTTCGCGCGACGAGCAGTACTTC. V is TRBV19 and J is TRBJ2-7; TRBD1 is a possible D gene (5 bases). The length of the CDR3 is 17 residues. The germline gives CDR1 LNHDA, CDR2 SQIVND (reference sequence). V shed 1 base and J shed 5 bases, with 21 bases lying between them.

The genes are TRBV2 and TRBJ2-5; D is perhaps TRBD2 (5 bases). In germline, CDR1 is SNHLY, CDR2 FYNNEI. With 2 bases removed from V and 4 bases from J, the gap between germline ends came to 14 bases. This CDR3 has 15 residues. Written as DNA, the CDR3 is TGTGCCAGCAGTGAACCCAGAACTAGAGCAGAGACCCAGTACTTC. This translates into CASSEPRTRAETQYF.

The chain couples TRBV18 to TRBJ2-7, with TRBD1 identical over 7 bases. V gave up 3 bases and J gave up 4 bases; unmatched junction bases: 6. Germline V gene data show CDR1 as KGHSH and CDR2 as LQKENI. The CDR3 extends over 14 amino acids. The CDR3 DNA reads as TGTGCCAGCTCACCTAGACAGGGAAATTACGAGCAGTACTTC. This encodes CASSPRQGNYEQYF.

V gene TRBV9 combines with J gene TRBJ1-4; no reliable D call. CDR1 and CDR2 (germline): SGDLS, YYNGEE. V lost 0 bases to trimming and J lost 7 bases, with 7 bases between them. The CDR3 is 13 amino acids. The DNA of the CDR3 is TGTGCCAGCAGCGTAGTACCTAGTGAAAAACTGTTTTTT. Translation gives CASSVVPSEKLFF.

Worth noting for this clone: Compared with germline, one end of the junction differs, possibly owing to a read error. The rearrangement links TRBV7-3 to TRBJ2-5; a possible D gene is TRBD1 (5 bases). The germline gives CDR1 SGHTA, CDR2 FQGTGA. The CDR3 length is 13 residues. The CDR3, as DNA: TGTGCCAGCAGCCCTCGACAGCAAGAGGCCCAGTACTTC. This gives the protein CASSPRQQEAQYF.

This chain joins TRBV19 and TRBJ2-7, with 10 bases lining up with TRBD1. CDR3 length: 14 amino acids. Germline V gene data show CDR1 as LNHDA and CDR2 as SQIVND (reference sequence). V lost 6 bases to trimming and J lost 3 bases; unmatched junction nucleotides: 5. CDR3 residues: CASRPGQGRYEQYF. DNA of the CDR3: TGTGCCAGTAGACCGGGACAGGGGCGCTACGAGCAGTACTTC. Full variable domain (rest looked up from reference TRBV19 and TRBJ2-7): DGGITQSPKYLFRKEGQNVTLSCEQNLNHDAMYWYRQDPGQGLRLIYYSQIVNDFQKGDIAEGYSVSREKKESFPLTVTSAQKNPTAFYLCASRPGQGRYEQYFGPGTRLTVT.

The CDR3 DNA is TGTGCCAGCAGCCTGTGGGGAGCGGGGCAAGAGACCCAGTACTTC. As protein: CASSLWGAGQETQYF. The V gene is TRBV5-6, the J gene TRBJ2-5, with TRBD2 identical over 7 bases. This CDR3 is 15 amino acids long. Germline V gives CDR1 SGHDT, CDR2 YYEEEE. After removal of 4 bases from V and 2 bases from J, the junction contained 8 bases not matched to a gene.

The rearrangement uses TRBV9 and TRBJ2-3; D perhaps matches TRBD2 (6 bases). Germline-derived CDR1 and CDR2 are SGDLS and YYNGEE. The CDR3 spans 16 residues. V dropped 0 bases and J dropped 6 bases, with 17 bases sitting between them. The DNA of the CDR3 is TGTGCCAGCAGCGTAGGTCTCGGGGGAGGAGACGATACGCAGTATTTT. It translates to CASSVGLGGGDDTQYF.

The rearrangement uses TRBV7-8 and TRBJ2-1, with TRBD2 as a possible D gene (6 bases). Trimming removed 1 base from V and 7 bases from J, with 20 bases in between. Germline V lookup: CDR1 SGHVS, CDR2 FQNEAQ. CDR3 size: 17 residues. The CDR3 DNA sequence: TGTGCCAGCAGCTTAGGCGGTCTAGAACTAGCCGGAAATGAGCAGTTCTTC. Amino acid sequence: CASSLGGLELAGNEQFF. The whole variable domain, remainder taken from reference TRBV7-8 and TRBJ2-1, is GAGVSQSPRYKVAKRGQDVALRCDPISGHVSLFWYQQALGQGPEFLTYFQNEAQLDKSGLPSDRFFAERPEGSVSTLKIQRTQQEDSAVYLCASSLGGLELAGNEQFFGPGTRLTVL.

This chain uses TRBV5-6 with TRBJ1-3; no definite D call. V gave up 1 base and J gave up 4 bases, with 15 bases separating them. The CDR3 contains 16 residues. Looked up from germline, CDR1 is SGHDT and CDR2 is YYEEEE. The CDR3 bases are TGTGCCAGCAGCTTGCCCCGGGCCCGAGGGGGAAACACCATATATTTT. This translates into CASSLPRARGGNTIYF.

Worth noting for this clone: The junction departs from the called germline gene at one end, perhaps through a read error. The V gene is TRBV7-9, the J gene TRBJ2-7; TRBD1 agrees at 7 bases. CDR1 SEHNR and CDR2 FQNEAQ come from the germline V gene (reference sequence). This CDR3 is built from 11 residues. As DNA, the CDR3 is TGTTCCAGCCGCCAGGGGGACGAGCAGTACTTC. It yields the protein CSSRQGDEQYF.

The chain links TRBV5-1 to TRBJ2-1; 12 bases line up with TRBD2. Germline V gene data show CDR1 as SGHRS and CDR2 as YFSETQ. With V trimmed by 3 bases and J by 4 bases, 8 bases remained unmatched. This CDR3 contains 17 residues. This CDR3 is CASSSSLLAGGYNEQFF. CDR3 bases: TGCGCCAGCAGCTCCTCTCTACTAGCGGGGGGTTACAATGAGCAGTTCTTC.

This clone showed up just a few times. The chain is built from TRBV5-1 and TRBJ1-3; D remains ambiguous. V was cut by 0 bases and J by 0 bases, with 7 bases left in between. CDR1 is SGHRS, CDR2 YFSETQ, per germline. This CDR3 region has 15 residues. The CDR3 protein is CASSLDRNSGNTIYF. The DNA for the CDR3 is TGCGCCAGCAGCTTGGACAGAAACTCTGGAAACACCATATATTTT.

The CDR3 bases are TGTGCCAGCAGCTTCAATGGACAGGGCGATGAAGCTTTCTTT. It translates to CASSFNGQGDEAFF. This chain joins TRBV7-2 and TRBJ1-1, with 8 bases matching TRBD1. Germline CDR1 and CDR2: SGHTA and FQGNSA. The CDR3 sequence is 14 residues long. V lost 3 bases, J lost 7 bases, and 7 bases stayed unmatched. Supplemented by reference TRBV7-2 and TRBJ1-1, the full variable domain reads GAGVSQSPSNKVTEKGKDVELRCDPISGHTALYWYRQSLGQGLEFLIYFQGNSAPDKSGLPSDRFSAERTGGSVSTLTIQRTQQEDSAVYLCASSFNGQGDEAFFGQGTRLTVV.

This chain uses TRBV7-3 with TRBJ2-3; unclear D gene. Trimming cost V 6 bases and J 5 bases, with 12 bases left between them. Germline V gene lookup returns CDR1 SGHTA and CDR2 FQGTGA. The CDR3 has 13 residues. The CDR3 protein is CASRPDSGDTQYF. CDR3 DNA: TGTGCCAGCAGGCCCGACTCCGGAGATACGCAGTATTTT.

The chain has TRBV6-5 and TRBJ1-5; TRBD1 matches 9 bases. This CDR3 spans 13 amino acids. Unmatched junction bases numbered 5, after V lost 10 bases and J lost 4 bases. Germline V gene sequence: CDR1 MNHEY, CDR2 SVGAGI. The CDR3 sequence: CATRDRENQPQHF. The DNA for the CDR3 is TGTGCCACCCGGGACAGGGAGAATCAGCCCCAGCATTTT.

CDR3 DNA: TGCGCCAGCAGCGTGGGACAGGGGGAAGGCTACACCTTC. Its translation: CASSVGQGEGYTF. The chain has TRBV5-1 and TRBJ1-2; 11 nucleotides align to TRBD1. The V segment lost 4 bases and the J segment 8 bases; nucleotides outside the gene matches: 4. The length of the CDR3 is 13 residues. CDR1 and CDR2 (germline): SGHRS, YFSETQ.

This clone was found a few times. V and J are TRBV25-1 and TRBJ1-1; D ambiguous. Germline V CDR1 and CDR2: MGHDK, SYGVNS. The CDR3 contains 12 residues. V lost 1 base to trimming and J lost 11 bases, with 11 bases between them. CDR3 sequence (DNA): TGTGCCAGCAGTGAATTGGAGGACTCGGCTTTCTTT. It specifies CASSELEDSAFF. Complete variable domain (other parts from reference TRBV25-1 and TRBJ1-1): EADIYQTPRYLVIGTGKKITLECSQTMGHDKMYWYQQDPGMELHLIHYSYGVNSTEKGDLSSESTVSRIRTEHFPLTLESARPSHTSQYLCASSELEDSAFFGQGTRLTVV.

CDR3 sequence: CASTGTGGSETQYF. DNA of the CDR3: TGTGCCAGCACCGGGACAGGGGGCTCCGAGACCCAGTACTTC. V is TRBV28 and J is TRBJ2-5, with 12 bases that match TRBD1. Germline-derived CDR1 and CDR2 are MDHEN and SYDVKM. Trimming removed 7 bases from V and 5 bases from J; junction bases left unmatched: 5. The CDR3 contains 14 residues.

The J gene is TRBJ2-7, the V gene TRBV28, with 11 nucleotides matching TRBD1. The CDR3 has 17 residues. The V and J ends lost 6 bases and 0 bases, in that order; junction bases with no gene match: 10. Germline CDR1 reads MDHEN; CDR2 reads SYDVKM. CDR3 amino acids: CASRGQGDPRSSYEQYF. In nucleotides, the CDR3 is TGTGCCAGCAGGGGACAGGGGGACCCCCGGAGCTCCTACGAGCAGTACTTC.

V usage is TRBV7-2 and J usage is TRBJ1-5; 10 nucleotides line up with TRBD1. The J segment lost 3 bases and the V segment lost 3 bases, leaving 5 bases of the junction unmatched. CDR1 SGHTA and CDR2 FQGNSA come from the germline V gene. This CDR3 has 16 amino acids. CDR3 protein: CASSFGTGAPNQPQHF. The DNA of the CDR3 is TGTGCCAGCAGCTTTGGGACAGGGGCCCCCAATCAGCCCCAGCATTTT.

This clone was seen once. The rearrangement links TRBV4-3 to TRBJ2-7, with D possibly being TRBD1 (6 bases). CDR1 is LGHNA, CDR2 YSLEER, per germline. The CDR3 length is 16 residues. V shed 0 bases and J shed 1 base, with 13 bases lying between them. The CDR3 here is CASSQDQGTLSYEQYF. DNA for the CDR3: TGCGCCAGCAGCCAAGATCAGGGGACCCTGTCCTACGAGCAGTACTTC.